This TCR beta chain was captured in a study of blood T cell repertoires in COVID-19. Across the whole study: Spain, Italy and the United States supplied samples that represented acute and convalescent COVID-19. Sample material is recorded as cDNA or gDNA derived from T cells, B-cell-depleted T cells, or PBMCs.

Sequencing used immunoSEQ multiplex PCR; TCRdb keeps in-frame clones, though not all of them. The repertoire holds over 150,000 clones, more than 80% seen once, with about 0.55% in the top ten. The CDR3 loop spans 15 amino acids. Germline-derived CDR1 and CDR2 are SEHNR and FQNEAQ (reference sequence). The junction had 9 bases not matched to a gene; V was cut back by 4 bases and J by 4 bases. This chain joins TRBV7-9 and TRBJ1-2; 7 bases align to TRBD1. The specimen sequenced was peripheral blood. This TCR was recovered from a man aged 45-65 years with acute or convalescent COVID-19. In DNA, the CDR3 is TGTGCCAGCAGCTGGACAGGAAGTCATCTCTATGGCTACACCTTC. As protein: CASSWTGSHLYGYTF.